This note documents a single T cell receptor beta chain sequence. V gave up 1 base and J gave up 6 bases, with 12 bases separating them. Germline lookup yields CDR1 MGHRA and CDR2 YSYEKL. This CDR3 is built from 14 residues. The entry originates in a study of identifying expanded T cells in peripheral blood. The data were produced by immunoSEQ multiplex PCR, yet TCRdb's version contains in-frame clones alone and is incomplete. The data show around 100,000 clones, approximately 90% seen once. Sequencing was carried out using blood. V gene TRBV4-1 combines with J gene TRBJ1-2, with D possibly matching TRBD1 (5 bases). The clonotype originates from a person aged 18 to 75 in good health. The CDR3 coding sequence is TGCGCCAGCAGCCAAGCGGGGACGGACAATGGCTACACCTTC. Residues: CASSQAGTDNGYTF.